The 32 T cell receptor beta chains in this list originate from one sample, sequenced in a study of blood T cells in healthy people across ages. The use of a sample-barcoded 5' primer and a J-beta primer mix characterized a second PCR of roughly 7 to 11 cycles. TCRdb re-derived calls from the 5' RACE reads in MiXCR, one entry per CDR3 protein. The sample consists of 540,000 or so distinct CDR3 sequences, about 25% of them appearing once. Sequenced: blood. These receptors were collected from an older woman in good health.

Remarks on this clonotype: A read error is likely, as this CDR3 ends without the conserved phenylalanine or tryptophan. This chain uses TRBV29-1 with TRBJ2-5, with D unclear. The CDR3 is made up of 12 amino acids. V lost 4 bases and J 1 base, leaving 7 bases between the germline ends. The germline V gene has CDR1 SQVTM and CDR2 ANQGSEA. The CDR3 spells CSVADGQETQYL. The DNA of the CDR3 is TGCAGCGTTGCGGATGGCCAAGAGACCCAGTACCTC.

This clonotype was counted at least ten times. V gene TRBV20-1 combines with J gene TRBJ2-1; possible D gene TRBD2, 7 bases. Per germline, CDR1 DFQATT and CDR2 SNEGSKA (reference sequence). The CDR3 consists of 14 residues. Trimming left V 3 bases short and J 2 bases short, with 11 bases between. Written as DNA, the CDR3 is TGCAGTGCTAGGGAGGGGGGGCCCTACAATGAGCAGTTCTTC. This gives the protein CSAREGGPYNEQFF.

The chain has TRBV20-1 and TRBJ1-4; D possibly corresponds to TRBD1 (6 bases). The germline V gene has CDR1 DFQATT and CDR2 SNEGSKA (reference sequence). The CDR3 runs to 13 residues. Between the trimmed V and J ends, which lost 1 base and 8 bases, there was a span of 11 bases. CDR3 protein: CSARAPQGEKLFF. The DNA of the CDR3 is TGCAGTGCTAGAGCTCCCCAGGGGGAAAAACTGTTTTTT.

There are many counts of this clonotype. CDR3 region: CASSLAGGSNEKLFF. The CDR3 DNA follows: TGCGCCAGCAGCTTGGCAGGGGGATCTAATGAAAAACTGTTTTTT. The V gene is TRBV5-1, the J gene TRBJ1-4; 7 bases line up with TRBD1. The V gene's germline CDR1 is SGHRS and CDR2 YFSETQ. There are 15 residues in the CDR3. Losses at the gene ends were 0 bases for V and 3 bases for J; bases not matched to a gene: 2.

V gene TRBV29-1 combines with J gene TRBJ1-1, with D uncertain. Germline V gene sequence: CDR1 SQVTM, CDR2 ANQGSEA. The V and J ends lost 5 bases and 0 bases respectively, with 10 bases between them. The length of the CDR3 is 13 residues. The CDR3: CSVRSGLNTEAFF. Written as DNA, the CDR3 is TGCAGCGTTCGGAGTGGGTTGAACACTGAAGCTTTCTTT. The full variable domain, with the rest looked up from reference TRBV29-1 and TRBJ1-1, is SAVISQKPSRDICQRGTSLTIQCQVDSQVTMMFWYRQQPGQSLTLIATANQGSEATYESGFVIDKFPISRPNLTFSTLTVSNMSPEDSSIYLCSVRSGLNTEAFFGQGTRLTVV.

This clonotype appeared a few times. V is TRBV5-5 and J is TRBJ2-7, with D tentatively TRBD1 (7 bases). Germline CDR1 SGHKS, CDR2 YYEKEE (reference sequence). The V end was cut by 1 base, the J end by 3 bases, with 11 bases between. This CDR3 has 14 amino acids. CDR3 loop: CASSLRQGGYEQYF. The CDR3 DNA follows: TGTGCCAGCAGCTTGAGGCAGGGGGGCTACGAGCAGTACTTC.

This clonotype was picked up many times. The chain employs TRBV7-3 and TRBJ2-2; D not certain. V was trimmed by 5 bases and J by 4 bases, leaving 8 bases between them. The CDR3 sequence is 13 residues long. Germline-derived CDR1 and CDR2 are SGHTA and FQGTGA. The DNA for the CDR3 is TGTGCCAGCAGCCTGGGGATCACCGGGGAGCTGTTTTTT. This encodes CASSLGITGELFF. Full variable domain (rest looked up from reference TRBV7-3 and TRBJ2-2): GAGVSQTPSNKVTEKGKYVELRCDPISGHTALYWYRQSLGQGPEFLIYFQGTGAADDSGLPNDRFFAVRPEGSVSTLKIQRTERGDSAVYLCASSLGITGELFFGEGSRLTVL.

There are a few counts of this clonotype. This chain uses TRBV2 with TRBJ2-5; 11 bases fit TRBD2. Trimming at V came to 7 bases and at J to 2 bases, leaving 9 bases not matched to a gene. The CDR3 consists of 16 residues. Germline-derived CDR1 and CDR2 are SNHLY and FYNNEI. The chain's CDR3 is CASTPQLAGGQETQYF. CDR3 bases: TGTGCCAGCACCCCACAGCTAGCGGGGGGACAAGAGACCCAGTACTTC.

The V and J genes are TRBV2 and TRBJ1-1; D gene uncertain. This CDR3 is 12 amino acids long. Germline CDR1 SNHLY, CDR2 FYNNEI. V was shortened by 7 bases and J by 6 bases, with 12 bases between the two germline ends. The CDR3 loop is CASKDVNAEAFF. CDR3 DNA sequence: TGTGCCAGCAAGGACGTCAACGCTGAAGCTTTCTTT.

Of note for this clonotype: At one of its ends the junction is not consistent with the germline gene, which may arise from a read error. The chain has TRBV7-8 and TRBJ1-2; D unresolved. The CDR3 extends over 14 amino acids. Germline V gene sequence: CDR1 SGHVS, CDR2 FQNEAQ. DNA of the CDR3: TGTGCCGGCAGCTTGAGAGGGACTAACTATGGCTACACCTTC. It encodes CAGSLRGTNYGYTF.

The chain uses TRBV27 and TRBJ1-1; D call uncertain. Trimming left V 8 bases short and J 8 bases short, with 15 bases between. This CDR3 is 12 amino acids long. Germline V CDR1 and CDR2: MNHEY, SMNVEV (reference sequence). For the CDR3, the DNA is TGTGCCAGCTCAGAGAGGGATAGCGAAGCTTTCTTT. Translated: CASSERDSEAFF.

The rearrangement uses TRBV11-1 and TRBJ1-2; D is uncertain. The CDR3 covers 13 residues. V lost 5 bases, J lost 4 bases, and 11 bases lay in between. Germline CDR1 SGHAT, CDR2 FQDESV (reference sequence). Here the CDR3 reads CASSAGLGYGYTF. As DNA, the CDR3 is TGTGCCAGCAGCGCCGGGCTTGGCTATGGCTACACCTTC.

This clonotype was observed a handful of times. The chain joins TRBV29-1 to TRBJ1-3, with D possibly being TRBD1 (6 bases). Germline assignment: CDR1 SQVTM and CDR2 ANQGSEA. CDR3 length: 13 residues. Trimming took 6 bases from V and 4 from J, leaving 13 bases between them. CDR3 residues: CSVRRGSGNTIYF. The CDR3 DNA reads as TGCAGCGTCCGCAGGGGCTCGGGAAACACCATATATTTT.

The chain carries TRBV7-9 and TRBJ2-3; D uncertain. From germline, CDR1 is SEHNR and CDR2 FQNEAQ (reference sequence). There are 10 residues in the CDR3. Trimming shortened V by 5 bases and J by 9 bases, and 6 bases separated the two germline ends. The chain's CDR3 is CASSQSTQYF. The CDR3 DNA is TGTGCCAGCAGCCAATCAACGCAGTATTTT.

The chain joins TRBV20-1 to TRBJ1-6, with 7 nucleotides matching TRBD1. This CDR3 has 14 amino acids. Germline CDR1 is DFQATT and CDR2 is SNEGSKA (reference sequence). Unmatched junction bases numbered 6, after V lost 3 bases and J lost 7 bases. DNA of the CDR3: TGCAGTGCTAGTAAAGGGGGCGGCAATTCACCCCTCCACTTT. This gives the protein CSASKGGGNSPLHF.

This chain joins TRBV25-1 and TRBJ1-1, with D uncertain. V was cut by 5 bases and J by 5 bases, with 15 bases left in between. Germline CDR1 MGHDK, CDR2 SYGVNS. This CDR3 is 14 amino acids long. CDR3 amino acids: CASSSSRMGTEAFF. CDR3 DNA sequence: TGTGCCAGCAGTTCCAGTAGGATGGGGACTGAAGCTTTCTTT. The full variable domain, with the rest looked up from reference TRBV25-1 and TRBJ1-1, is EADIYQTPRYLVIGTGKKITLECSQTMGHDKMYWYQQDPGMELHLIHYSYGVNSTEKGDLSSESTVSRIRTEHFPLTLESARPSHTSQYLCASSSSRMGTEAFFGQGTRLTVV.

This clonotype was found a few times. V is TRBV6-6 and J is TRBJ1-6, with TRBD1 as a possible D gene (5 bases). The V and J ends lost 6 bases and 8 bases respectively, with 8 bases between them. The CDR3 length is 12 residues. Germline V lookup: CDR1 MNHNY, CDR2 SVGAGI (reference sequence). The CDR3 loop is CASSRDHSPLHF. For the CDR3, the DNA is TGTGCCAGCAGCAGGGACCATTCACCCCTCCACTTT.

The rearrangement uses TRBV7-2 and TRBJ2-5, with D perhaps matching TRBD2 (6 bases). The end of the DNA fits TRBJ2-1 better, so the J call may be wrong. This CDR3 has 13 residues. Germline assignment: CDR1 SGHTA and CDR2 FQGNSA. The CDR3 loop reads CASSSRLVNEQFF. In DNA, the CDR3 is TGTGCCAGCAGCTCCCGACTAGTAAATGAGCAGTTCTTC.

This chain connects TRBV7-8 to TRBJ2-3; 10 nucleotides match TRBD1. Germline V lookup: CDR1 SGHVS, CDR2 FQNEAQ. Unmatched junction bases numbered 13, after V lost 3 bases and J lost 10 bases. This CDR3 spans 16 amino acids. CDR3 sequence (DNA): TGTGCCAGCAGCTTGAAGACAGGGGGCTATTTTTTGGCGCAGTATTTT. Translated: CASSLKTGGYFLAQYF.

This clonotype showed up just a few times. This sequence joins TRBV9 and TRBJ2-5; D is perhaps TRBD1 (6 bases). Trimming removed 0 bases from V and 2 bases from J, with 11 bases in between. There are 15 residues in the CDR3. Germline CDR1 reads SGDLS; CDR2 reads YYNGEE. The CDR3 DNA is TGTGCCAGCAGCGTAGGGGGGCAGCTTCAAGAGACCCAGTACTTC. Translating it yields CASSVGGQLQETQYF.

This chain uses TRBV12-3 or TRBV12-4 with TRBJ1-4, with 8 bases lining up with TRBD1. J was trimmed by 7 bases and V by 6 bases; bases with no gene match: 7. The CDR3 has 14 amino acids. DNA of the CDR3: TGTGCCAGCAGGCGGACAGGGTTTACTGAAAAACTGTTTTTT. It yields the protein CASRRTGFTEKLFF.

V is TRBV6-2 or TRBV6-3 and J is TRBJ2-1; D possibly corresponds to TRBD2 (6 bases). Germline V gives CDR1 MNHEY, CDR2 SVGEGT. This CDR3 has 17 residues. V was cut by 6 bases and J by 2 bases, with 20 bases left in between. The DNA of the CDR3 is TGTGCCAGCAGACCGTTTTTTAGCGGCGATACCTACAATGAGCAGTTCTTC. This translates into CASRPFFSGDTYNEQFF.

In its sample, this clonotype was seen a few times. The V call is TRBV12-3 or TRBV12-4, the J call TRBJ2-7, with TRBD2 matching 7 bases. There are 15 residues in the CDR3. The ends lost 4 bases at V and 3 bases at J; junction bases unmatched: 9. The CDR3 DNA is TGTGCCAGCAGTTCAGACCGGGGAGGGGACTACGAGCAGTACTTC. It encodes CASSSDRGGDYEQYF.

This rearrangement joins TRBV3-1 to TRBJ1-1; D remains ambiguous. Germline V gene sequence: CDR1 LGHDT, CDR2 YNNKEL (reference sequence). The CDR3 length is 15 residues. V was trimmed by 4 bases and J by 4 bases, leaving 16 bases between them. The CDR3 DNA reads as TGTGCCAGCAGCCTCTCCGATCCGTGGGCCACTGAAGCTTTCTTT. Its protein is CASSLSDPWATEAFF.

The J gene is TRBJ1-4, the V gene TRBV7-2; 12 bases align to TRBD1. Germline V gene data show CDR1 as SGHTA and CDR2 as FQGNSA. The length of the CDR3 is 16 residues. V lost 10 bases, J lost 3 bases, and 9 bases stayed unmatched. The CDR3 region has the DNA TGTGCCACCCGGGACAGGGGGCGCGCGGCTAATGAAAAACTGTTTTTT. It translates to CATRDRGRAANEKLFF.

This clonotype was seen a handful of times. The CDR3 nucleotides are TGTGCCAGCAGCAATCGGCCCTCCAGCGACGAGCAGTACTTC. Its protein product is CASSNRPSSDEQYF. This chain connects TRBV7-8 to TRBJ2-7; D remains unclear. V lost 5 bases to trimming and J lost 5 bases, with 16 bases between them. The CDR3 is 14 amino acids. Germline-derived CDR1 and CDR2 are SGHVS and FQNEAQ.

The sample holds a few counts of this clonotype. The chain uses TRBV7-2 and TRBJ2-5; 9 nucleotides agree with TRBD2. CDR3 size: 16 residues. CDR1 is SGHTA and CDR2 is FQGNSA in the germline V gene. The trim removed 2 bases at V and 1 base at J, leaving 5 bases unmatched. In DNA, the CDR3 is TGTGCCAGCAGCTTATGGTCTAGCGGGGTCCAAGAGACCCAGTACTTC. Translated, it gives CASSLWSSGVQETQYF. The whole variable domain, remainder taken from reference TRBV7-2 and TRBJ2-5, is GAGVSQSPSNKVTEKGKDVELRCDPISGHTALYWYRQSLGQGLEFLIYFQGNSAPDKSGLPSDRFSAERTGGSVSTLTIQRTQQEDSAVYLCASSLWSSGVQETQYFGPGTRLLVL.

This sequence joins TRBV10-3 and TRBJ2-5, with D hard to call. The assigned J gene may be wrong: the sequence end matches TRBJ2-1 better. The CDR3 sequence is 12 residues long. Germline CDR1 is ENHRY and CDR2 is SYGVKD. The CDR3 reads CAITMNDNEQFF. CDR3 in DNA: TGTGCCATCACAATGAATGACAATGAGCAGTTCTTC.

The CDR3 is CSARLRGATDTQYF. In nucleotides, the CDR3 is TGCAGTGCTAGACTTCGGGGGGCCACAGATACGCAGTATTTT. The J gene is TRBJ2-3, the V gene TRBV20-1, with D possibly matching TRBD2 (7 bases). The germline V gene has CDR1 DFQATT and CDR2 SNEGSKA (reference sequence). The CDR3 consists of 14 residues. The V and J ends lost 2 bases and 2 bases respectively, with 11 bases between them.

J is TRBJ1-4 and V is TRBV18; D is possibly TRBD1 (6 bases). This CDR3 spans 16 amino acids. The V gene lost 1 base and the J gene lost 2 bases, with 11 bases spanning the gap. Germline CDR1 and CDR2: KGHSH and LQKENI. CDR3 protein: CASSPLWTATNEKLFF. In DNA, the CDR3 is TGTGCCAGCTCACCACTCTGGACAGCCACTAATGAAAAACTGTTTTTT.

The chain joins TRBV4-3 to TRBJ2-5, with a weak D call TRBD1 (5 bases). Trimming cost V 1 base and J 4 bases, with 13 bases left between them. Germline V lookup: CDR1 LGHNA, CDR2 YSLEER. The CDR3 extends over 15 amino acids. The DNA of the CDR3 is TGCGCCAGCAGCCAAGTTTTTGTGGGGCGAGAGACCCAGTACTTC. It is translated as CASSQVFVGRETQYF.

This clonotype has just one count. A junction end diverges from the germline sequence, so it may reflect a read error. The chain joins TRBV5-1 to TRBJ2-7, with 8 bases lining up with TRBD1. This CDR3 spans 15 amino acids. Germline V gene sequence: CDR1 SGHRS, CDR2 YFSETQ. Here the CDR3 DNA reads TGCGCCAGCAGAGTAGGACAGGGAGTTTCCTACGAGCATTACTTC. Amino acids: CASRVGQGVSYEHYF. Supplemented by reference TRBV5-1 and TRBJ2-7, the full variable domain reads KAGVTQTPRYLIKTRGQQVTLSCSPISGHRSVSWYQQTPGQGLQFLFEYFSETQRNKGNFPGRFSGRQFSNSRSEMNVSTLELGDSALYLCASRVGQGVSYEHYFGPGTRLTVT.